The clone carrying this TCR beta chain was counted once. Its cognate antigen is unknown. The entry originates in a study of a mutant IDH1 vaccine in newly diagnosed glioma. This CDR3 spans 11 amino acids. CDR1 is DFQATT, CDR2 SNEGSKA, per germline (reference sequence). V lost 2 bases, J lost 4 bases, and 5 bases lay in between. Described time point: week 35, safety follow-up. The study gave 300 ug of mutant IDH1 20-mer peptide per vaccine dose, with topical imiquimod. Libraries were prepared by immunoSEQ multiplex PCR; TCRdb keeps only in-frame clonotypes and omits some of them. Of tens of thousands of clones listed, about four fifths are singletons.

This chain connects TRBV20-1 to TRBJ2-5, with D hard to call. The clonotype originates from a man aged 30-40 years with glioma. The starting material was PBMCs, obtained from a glioma patient whose treatment included an IDH1 peptide vaccine. The CDR3: CSARNGETQYF. DNA for the CDR3: TGCAGTGCTAGAAATGGAGAGACCCAGTACTTC.